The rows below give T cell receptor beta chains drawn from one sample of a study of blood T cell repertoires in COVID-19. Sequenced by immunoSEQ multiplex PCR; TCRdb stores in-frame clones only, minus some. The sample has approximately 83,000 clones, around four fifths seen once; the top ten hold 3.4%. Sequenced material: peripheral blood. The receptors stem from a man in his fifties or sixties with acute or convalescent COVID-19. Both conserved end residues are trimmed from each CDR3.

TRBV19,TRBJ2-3,ASRDSHVVGTDTQY
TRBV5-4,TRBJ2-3,ASRFGGSTDTQY
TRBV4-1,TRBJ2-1,ASSPLGAAGGPSGNEQF
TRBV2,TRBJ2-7,ASTETTGGGSTRQY
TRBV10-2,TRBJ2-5,ASNGKDRGQETQY
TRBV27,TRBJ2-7,ASSFFRVGAYEQY
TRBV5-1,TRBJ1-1,ASSLGDTLSTEAF
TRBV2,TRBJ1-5,ASSETPGNSNQPQH
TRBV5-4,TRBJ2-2,ASSLVANRGYTGELF
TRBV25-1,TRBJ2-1,ASSSRGRGSYNEQF
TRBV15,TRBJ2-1,ATSRDLGQFHEQF
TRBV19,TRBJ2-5,ASSMMGGQASGTQY
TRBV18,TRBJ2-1,ASSRDSFNEQF
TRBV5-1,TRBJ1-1,ASSLAEWAGEAF
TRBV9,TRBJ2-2,ASSVSRDTGELF
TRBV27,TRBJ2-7,ASGRESQY
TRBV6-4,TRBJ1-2,ASSEGGANYGYT